This T cell receptor (beta chain) comes out of a study of blood T cell repertoires in COVID-19. Profiling relied on immunoSEQ multiplex PCR, and the TCRdb table lists in-frame clones only, not all of them. The sample consists of nearly 50,000 clones, more than 70% of them appearing once. The V gene's germline CDR1 is SGHAT and CDR2 FQNNGV. CDR3 length equals 14 residues. Deletions cut 5 bases from V and 4 bases from J, with 15 bases between. The chain recombines TRBV11-2 with TRBJ2-7; D gene uncertain. The sequenced sample was peripheral blood. The TCR originated in a woman aged 55-70 years with acute or convalescent COVID-19. The CDR3 is CASSPAGQLYEQYF. The CDR3 nucleotides are TGTGCCAGCAGCCCCGCAGGCCAACTTTACGAGCAGTACTTC.